The 31 T cell receptor beta chains presented below share a single source sample, sequenced in a study of cytomegalovirus exposure and HLA in healthy donors. PCR primers comprised 60 Vbeta and 13 Jbeta primers. Produced via immunoSEQ multiplex PCR; TCRdb's table is partial and in-frame only. The record lists about 90,000 clones, of which the ten most abundant hold 3% to 3.5%. Sequenced sample: PBMCs. The receptors shown here come from a woman aged 30 to 39 in good health and CMV-seronegative.

The genes are TRBV2 and TRBJ1-4; 7 positions agree with TRBD1. V trimming: 6 bases; J trimming: 4 bases; junction bases outside the gene matches: 20. The germline CDR1 and CDR2 sequences are SNHLY and FYNNEI. The CDR3 covers 19 residues. The CDR3 sequence is CASRGQILMSNSFNEKLFF. CDR3 nucleotides: TGTGCCAGCAGGGGACAGATTCTAATGTCCAACTCCTTTAATGAAAAACTGTTTTTT.

J is TRBJ2-7 and V is TRBV19, with 9 bases that match TRBD2. This CDR3 is 12 amino acids long. Germline V gene lookup returns CDR1 LNHDA and CDR2 SQIVND (reference sequence). With V trimmed by 7 bases and J by 2 bases, 0 bases remained unmatched. CDR3 sequence reads: CASTSGAYEQYF. The CDR3, as DNA: TGTGCCAGTACTAGCGGGGCCTACGAGCAGTACTTC.

V and J are TRBV30 and TRBJ2-2; D gene unclear. Trimming stripped 4 bases from V and 3 bases from J, with 6 bases between. Germline lookup yields CDR1 GTSNPN and CDR2 SVGIG (reference sequence). The CDR3 has 12 amino acids. CDR3 bases: TGTGCCTGGACAGGTTACACCGGGGAGCTGTTTTTT. Translating it yields CAWTGYTGELFF.

The rearrangement uses TRBV7-9 and TRBJ2-2, with D possibly being TRBD1 (6 bases). The length of the CDR3 is 16 residues. Trimming cost V 0 bases and J 0 bases, with 8 bases left between them. Germline CDR1 reads SEHNR; CDR2 reads FQNEAQ (reference sequence). The CDR3 DNA reads as TGTGCCAGCAGCTTAGCGCAGGGGCCGAACACCGGGGAGCTGTTTTTT. Amino acids: CASSLAQGPNTGELFF.

The chain combines TRBV7-9 with TRBJ2-7; D may be TRBD2 (5 bases). V shed 5 bases and J shed 4 bases, with 9 bases lying between them. Looked up from germline, CDR1 is SEHNR and CDR2 is FQNEAQ (reference sequence). This CDR3 is 12 amino acids long. Written as DNA, the CDR3 is TGTGCCAGCAGCAGTAGCGTGTACGAGCAGTACTTC. This sequence encodes CASSSSVYEQYF.

V usage is TRBV19 and J usage is TRBJ2-2; tentatively, D is TRBD1 (5 bases). Germline CDR1 is LNHDA and CDR2 is SQIVND (reference sequence). CDR3 size: 14 residues. V was clipped by 4 bases and J by 5 bases, with 11 bases between them. In nucleotides, the CDR3 is TGTGCCAGTAGTACCCAGGGCCGGACCGGGGAGCTGTTTTTT. This translates into CASSTQGRTGELFF.

Of note for this clone: Relative to the germline gene, one junction end is altered; a read error may explain this. The J gene is TRBJ2-5, the V gene TRBV11-2; 11 bases match TRBD2. This CDR3 contains 15 residues. Germline-derived CDR1 and CDR2 are SGHAT and FQNNGV. The CDR3 nucleotides are TGTGCCAGCAGTTTAGCGGGAGGGCCCGTAGAGACCCAGTACTTC. It encodes CASSLAGGPVETQYF. Combining the CDR3 with reference TRBV11-2 and TRBJ2-5 gives the whole variable domain EAGVAQSPRYKIIEKRQSVAFWCNPISGHATLYWYQQILGQGPKLLIQFQNNGVVDDSQLPKDRFSAERLKGVDSTLKIQPAKLEDSAVYLCASSLAGGPVETQYFGPGTRLLVL.

The CDR3 sequence is CASSLGSGTGNNEQFF. DNA of the CDR3: TGTGCCAGCAGCTTAGGTTCCGGGACAGGTAACAATGAGCAGTTCTTC. The rearrangement links TRBV7-2 to TRBJ2-1; 8 nucleotides agree with TRBD1. Trimming cost V 1 base and J 5 bases; bases outside gene matches: 7. The CDR3 covers 16 residues. Germline lookup yields CDR1 SGHTA and CDR2 FQGNSA.

This chain connects TRBV5-1 to TRBJ1-2, with 7 bases that match TRBD1. With 0 bases clipped from V and 0 bases from J, the junction kept 8 bases outside the gene matches. Germline V lookup: CDR1 SGHRS, CDR2 YFSETQ. The CDR3 runs to 17 residues. In DNA form, the CDR3 reads TGCGCCAGCAGCTTGGGATGGGGGACAGAGGCTAACTATGGCTACACCTTC. Its translation: CASSLGWGTEANYGYTF. The variable domain in full, with the rest retrieved from reference TRBV5-1 and TRBJ1-2, is KAGVTQTPRYLIKTRGQQVTLSCSPISGHRSVSWYQQTPGQGLQFLFEYFSETQRNKGNFPGRFSGRQFSNSRSEMNVSTLELGDSALYLCASSLGWGTEANYGYTFGSGTRLTVV.

V usage is TRBV6-1 and J usage is TRBJ1-4; a weak D match, TRBD1 (6 bases). CDR3 size: 13 residues. The germline V gene has CDR1 MNHNS and CDR2 SASEGT. Trimming left V 7 bases short and J 10 bases short, with 16 bases between. CDR3 sequence (DNA): TGTGCCAGCAAGAGGGAGGGACACGGAAAACTGTTTTTT. Residues: CASKREGHGKLFF.

This chain connects TRBV21-1 to TRBJ1-1. TRBV21-1 constitutes a pseudogene. This CDR3 has 15 amino acids. The chain's CDR3 is CASSKASPGNTEAFF. In DNA, the CDR3 is TGTGCCAGCAGCAAGGCGTCCCCGGGGAACACTGAAGCTTTCTTT.

The rearrangement links TRBV5-1 to TRBJ1-6, with D unresolved. This CDR3 has 15 residues. Trimming stripped 0 bases from V and 7 bases from J, with 11 bases between. Germline V gives CDR1 SGHRS, CDR2 YFSETQ. The CDR3, as DNA: TGCGCCAGCAGCTTGGGATACGGTCGGAATTCACCCCTCCACTTT. It specifies CASSLGYGRNSPLHF.

The chain's CDR3 is CASSQTGANTEAFF. In nucleotides, the CDR3 is TGTGCCAGCAGCCAGACAGGGGCGAACACTGAAGCTTTCTTT. The rearrangement joins TRBV28 to TRBJ1-1, with TRBD1 matching 8 bases. Germline CDR1 reads MDHEN; CDR2 reads SYDVKM. The CDR3 extends over 14 amino acids. The V gene end was trimmed by 6 bases and the J gene end by 1 base; junction bases not matched to a gene: 4.

This chain connects TRBV5-6 to TRBJ2-5; D is unclear. Germline V gene sequence: CDR1 SGHDT, CDR2 YYEEEE. Trimming shortened V by 2 bases and J by 0 bases, and 5 bases separated the two germline ends. The CDR3 is 13 amino acids. CDR3: CASSFTYQETQYF. The CDR3 nucleotides read TGTGCCAGCAGCTTTACATACCAAGAGACCCAGTACTTC.

Details on this clone: The junction and the germline gene differ at one end; a read error may be behind it. V is TRBV28 and J is TRBJ1-5; 8 nucleotides match TRBD1. CDR3 length: 15 amino acids. From germline, CDR1 is MDHEN and CDR2 SYDVKM. The CDR3, as DNA: TGTGTCAGCAGTTCGCAGGGGGCAGGAGGTCAGCCCCAGCATTTT. Protein product: CVSSSQGAGGQPQHF.

The chain recombines TRBV10-3 with TRBJ2-6, with TRBD1 identical over 7 bases. This CDR3 has 14 residues. V trimming: 10 bases; J trimming: 0 bases; junction bases outside the gene matches: 3. The germline CDR1 and CDR2 sequences are ENHRY and SYGVKD. This CDR3 reads CASTGVSGANVLTF. Here the CDR3 DNA reads TGTGCCAGCACAGGGGTCTCTGGGGCCAACGTCCTGACTTTC.

Notes on this clone: Distinct nucleotide sequences in the sample also encode this CDR3. The V gene is TRBV25-1, the J gene TRBJ2-2; weak D call: TRBD1 (6 bases). V was trimmed by 3 bases and J by 0 bases, leaving 14 bases between them. The CDR3 consists of 17 residues. Germline CDR1 reads MGHDK; CDR2 reads SYGVNS. The CDR3 sequence is CASSDPQGRTNTGELFF. As DNA, the CDR3 is TGTGCCAGCAGTGACCCACAGGGAAGGACGAACACCGGGGAGCTGTTTTTT.

This chain joins TRBV29-1 and TRBJ2-5; 7 nucleotides match TRBD2. The CDR3 length is 12 residues. CDR1 is SQVTM and CDR2 is ANQGSEA in the germline V gene. V trimming: 3 bases; J trimming: 5 bases; junction bases outside the gene matches: 3. In DNA, the CDR3 is TGCAGCGTTGACGCGGGAGTTGAGACCCAGTACTTC. Translated, it gives CSVDAGVETQYF.

The chain employs TRBV7-3 and TRBJ2-3, with 7 positions matching TRBD2. This CDR3 has 16 amino acids. Germline CDR1 and CDR2: SGHTA and FQGTGA. Losses at the gene ends were 4 bases for V and 2 bases for J; bases not matched to a gene: 9. Here the CDR3 DNA reads TGTGCCAGCAGCTCGGCGCCGGGACTACACACAGATACGCAGTATTTT. Protein sequence: CASSSAPGLHTDTQYF.

J is TRBJ1-2 and V is TRBV11-2, with no clear D. Germline CDR1 and CDR2: SGHAT and FQNNGV. The CDR3 has 12 amino acids. Trimming cost V 5 bases and J 14 bases, with 18 bases left between them. In nucleotides, the CDR3 is TGTGCCAGCAGCGGGGTAGGTGGGAGAGAGACCTTC. Translation: CASSGVGGRETF.

V and J are TRBV28 and TRBJ2-3; the D gene is possibly TRBD1 (6 bases). V lost 8 bases and J lost 0, with 21 bases in between. The CDR3 sequence is 17 residues long. Per the germline V gene, CDR1 is MDHEN and CDR2 is SYDVKM. The CDR3 bases are TGTGCCAGCCTCCCGACAGGAGGTGTCCCTAGCACAGATACGCAGTATTTT. Protein product: CASLPTGGVPSTDTQYF.

The rearrangement links TRBV5-6 to TRBJ1-1; 9 positions agree with TRBD1. Trimming cost V 4 bases and J 1 base; bases outside gene matches: 5. The germline gives CDR1 SGHDT, CDR2 YYEEEE. CDR3 length: 15 amino acids. The CDR3: CASSPGQGGNTEAFF. The DNA of the CDR3 is TGTGCCAGCAGCCCGGGACAGGGAGGGAACACTGAAGCTTTCTTT.

The chain is built from TRBV7-2 and TRBJ1-3; no reliable D call. V lost 4 bases and J 5 bases, leaving 18 bases between the germline ends. The CDR3 is 16 residues long. The germline V gene has CDR1 SGHTA and CDR2 FQGNSA. CDR3 DNA: TGTGCCAGCAGCTCGACCTCAGGAAATCCACGAAACACCATATATTTT. Translating it yields CASSSTSGNPRNTIYF.

The V gene is TRBV5-1, the J gene TRBJ1-4; D may be TRBD1 (5 bases). The V and J ends lost 4 bases and 0 bases respectively, with 10 bases between them. The CDR3 runs to 15 residues. Germline CDR1 is SGHRS and CDR2 is YFSETQ. The CDR3 region is CASSGGLATNEKLFF. CDR3 in DNA: TGCGCCAGCAGCGGGGGACTTGCAACTAATGAAAAACTGTTTTTT. The complete variable domain, with remaining parts taken from reference TRBV5-1 and TRBJ1-4, reads KAGVTQTPRYLIKTRGQQVTLSCSPISGHRSVSWYQQTPGQGLQFLFEYFSETQRNKGNFPGRFSGRQFSNSRSEMNVSTLELGDSALYLCASSGGLATNEKLFFGSGTQLSVL.

The genes are TRBV5-4 and TRBJ1-4, with TRBD1 as a possible D gene (5 bases). The CDR3 is 12 residues long. V lost 1 base and J lost 7, with 5 bases in between. Germline V lookup: CDR1 SGHNT, CDR2 YYREEE (reference sequence). The CDR3 reads CASSLRGEKLFF. The CDR3 DNA reads as TGTGCCAGCAGCTTGAGGGGTGAAAAACTGTTTTTT.

This sequence joins TRBV15 and TRBJ2-1; 8 bases match TRBD1. Losses at the gene ends were 3 bases for V and 8 bases for J; bases not matched to a gene: 9. Germline CDR1 reads LNHNV; CDR2 reads YYDKDF (reference sequence). The CDR3 runs to 15 residues. DNA of the CDR3: TGTGCCACCAGCAGGAGGGACAGGTATTGGCATGAGCAGTTCTTC. Its protein product is CATSRRDRYWHEQFF.

The chain joins TRBV10-1 to TRBJ1-4; 7 nucleotides match TRBD1. The CDR3 extends over 13 amino acids. The germline V gene encodes CDR1 WNHNN and CDR2 SYGVQD (reference sequence). V was clipped by 6 bases and J by 7 bases; unmatched bases: 5. This CDR3 reads CASRTGRGEKLFF. The CDR3 DNA reads TGCGCCAGCAGGACAGGGAGAGGTGAAAAACTGTTTTTT.

The CDR3 here is CASNSLGHLNTEAFF. DNA of the CDR3: TGTGCCAGCAATTCTTTAGGACACCTGAACACTGAAGCTTTCTTT. The rearrangement uses TRBV27 and TRBJ1-1, with TRBD1 as a possible D gene (5 bases). With 7 bases removed from V and 0 bases from J, the gap between germline ends came to 15 bases. The CDR3 runs 15 residues. CDR1 is MNHEY and CDR2 is SMNVEV in the germline V gene (reference sequence).

V and J are TRBV7-3 and TRBJ2-1; 9 bases match TRBD2. The length of the CDR3 is 16 residues. CDR1 is SGHTA, CDR2 FQGTGA, per germline. The J segment lost 5 bases and the V segment lost 1 base, leaving 6 bases of the junction unmatched. CDR3 protein: CASSLRRTSVDNEQFF. The CDR3 region has the DNA TGTGCCAGCAGCTTAAGAAGGACTAGCGTCGACAATGAGCAGTTCTTC.

The chain is built from TRBV5-4 and TRBJ1-5; D may be TRBD1 (5 bases). This CDR3 comprises 15 residues. Trimming removed 0 bases at V and 5 bases at J, with 12 bases between. CDR1 and CDR2 (germline): SGHNT, YYREEE (reference sequence). The CDR3 region is CASSLDGTPDQPQHF. The CDR3, as DNA: TGTGCCAGCAGCTTGGACGGGACTCCTGATCAGCCCCAGCATTTT.

The gene calls are TRBV19 and TRBJ1-1, with D uncertain. The CDR3 is made up of 12 amino acids. CDR1 LNHDA and CDR2 SQIVND come from the germline V gene (reference sequence). V lost 4 bases, J lost 4 bases, and 7 bases lay in between. CDR3 nucleotide sequence: TGTGCCAGTAGTAGGCCAAGCACTGAAGCTTTCTTT. This encodes CASSRPSTEAFF.